The table lists the clone carrying this TCR beta chain with a few counts. Time point reported: patch test 1, 2 weeks after DPC sensitization. Treatment meaning: therapeutic diphenylcyclopropenone sensitization with weekly scalp DPC. These data come from a study of human T cells and chemical hapten exposure. Trimming took 5 bases from V and 9 from J, leaving 14 bases between them. Germline V gene sequence: CDR1 SEHNR, CDR2 FQNEAQ (reference sequence). The CDR3 covers 13 residues. MiXCR was run by TCRdb on the RACE reads, yielding one entry per CDR3 protein. The sample has under 150,000 distinct CDR3 sequences; about 12% are singletons.

This chain links TRBV7-9 with TRBJ2-1, with D possibly TRBD1 on 6 matching bases. This receptor was identified in a woman in her forties or fifties with alopecia areata. Some clones in this sample may be carry-over from other donors' samples. The sample here was whole blood, taken in connection with sensitization to the hapten diphenylcyclopropenone (DPC). CDR3 nucleotide sequence: TGTGCCAGCAGCCCAGGGGACGTCCTTGAGCAGTTCTTC. It yields the protein CASSPGDVLEQFF.